The TCR beta chain under discussion was sequenced for a study of low-dose radiotherapy and immunotherapy resistance in tumors. Overall study context: Every two weeks patients got nivolumab 240 mg flat dose, plus ipilimumab 1 mg/kg every six weeks, intravenously.

Primers targeting TRAV and TRBV primed first-strand cDNA, covering alpha and beta chains. PCR amplification of the TCRs was performed with Phusion for 15 to 25 PCR cycles, and it relied on a constant-region primer together with a V-primer adapter. From the reads, TCRdb called clonotypes with MiXCR, one entry per CDR3 protein. The sample has about 58,000 distinct CDR3 sequences, 23% seen once; the top ten hold roughly 6.7%. The time point was: after trial treatment. Regarding treatment: LDRT plus nivolumab, ipilimumab, low-dose cyclophosphamide and aspirin (RACIN trial). It was nivolumab, ipilimumab, aspirin, low-dose cyclophosphamide and low-dose radiotherapy that donors received. V lost 6 bases and J lost 0; bases outside the gene matches: 5. The germline V gene has CDR1 SGHVS and CDR2 FNYEAQ. CDR3 size: 15 residues. This clonotype was seen ten or more times.

The clonotype originates from a male donor with prostate cancer. This chain uses TRBV7-6 with TRBJ2-3; 8 bases fit TRBD2. Here the sequenced sample was PBMCs, taken after low-dose radiotherapy plus immunotherapy. The CDR3 is CASSQAGASTDTQYF. The DNA for the CDR3 is TGTGCCAGCAGTCAAGCGGGAGCTAGCACAGATACGCAGTATTTT.